Shown below are 13 T cell receptor beta chains from a single sample sequenced in a study of cytotoxic CD8 clonotypes in ibrutinib-treated CLL. TCRdb's copy holds only in-frame clones and misses some; the assay was immunoSEQ multiplex PCR. The profile shows tens of thousands of clones, about 65% of them singletons. Sequences were derived from PBMCs, sampled after 24 months of ibrutinib treatment. All receptors derive from a human donor with chronic lymphocytic leukemia.

The rearrangement links TRBV14 to TRBJ2-3, with D perhaps TRBD2 (5 bases). V lost 1 base, J lost 5 bases, and 13 bases lay in between. The CDR3 consists of 15 residues. Germline CDR1 is SGHDN and CDR2 is FVKESK. CDR3 nucleotide sequence: TGTGCCAGCAGCCAAGTTCGAGGGTTGGTAGATACGCAGTATTTT. Translating it yields CASSQVRGLVDTQYF.

V and J are TRBV5-4 and TRBJ1-2; no definite D call. Germline V gene data show CDR1 as SGHNT and CDR2 as YYREEE (reference sequence). The CDR3 consists of 14 residues. The V end was cut by 2 bases, the J end by 2 bases, with 10 bases between. The DNA of the CDR3 is TGTGCCAGCAGCTTTGTGGGATCGAACTATGGCTACACCTTC. It specifies CASSFVGSNYGYTF.

This CDR3 is CASSEGFRGLAVFVTQYF. CDR3 nucleotide sequence: TGTGCCAGCAGTGAAGGCTTTCGTGGACTAGCGGTTTTCGTGACCCAGTACTTC. The V and J genes are TRBV2 and TRBJ2-5; 10 bases match TRBD2. There are 18 residues in the CDR3. V trimming: 1 base; J trimming: 7 bases; junction bases outside the gene matches: 15. The germline gives CDR1 SNHLY, CDR2 FYNNEI.

The rearrangement links TRBV5-6 to TRBJ2-1; D is undetermined. The CDR3 spans 16 residues. Trimming took 3 bases from V and 0 from J, leaving 13 bases between them. Per germline, CDR1 SGHDT and CDR2 YYEEEE. CDR3 bases: TGTGCCAGCAGCTCAGGACCCATGAGCTCCTACAATGAGCAGTTCTTC. Its protein product is CASSSGPMSSYNEQFF.

The gene calls are TRBV28 and TRBJ1-5, with 9 bases fitting TRBD1. The V and J ends lost 5 bases and 8 bases, in that order; junction bases with no gene match: 13. This CDR3 region has 16 residues. Germline CDR1 is MDHEN and CDR2 is SYDVKM. CDR3 nucleotide sequence: TGTGCCAGCAGTCACGCCGGGACAGGGCCGGGAAAGCCCCAGCATTTT. Translated, it gives CASSHAGTGPGKPQHF.

V and J are TRBV5-1 and TRBJ2-5, with TRBD2 identical over 9 bases. CDR1 is SGHRS and CDR2 is YFSETQ in the germline V gene. The trim removed 3 bases at V and 4 bases at J, leaving 10 bases unmatched. This CDR3 comprises 16 residues. Here the CDR3 DNA reads TGCGCCAGCAGCTCTTTAGCGGGGGCCTCAGGAGAGACCCAGTACTTC. Encoded protein: CASSSLAGASGETQYF.

The CDR3 sequence: CASSTGQGEETQYF. CDR3 coding DNA: TGTGCCAGTAGTACTGGACAGGGGGAAGAGACCCAGTACTTC. This sequence joins TRBV19 and TRBJ2-5; 10 bases are shared with TRBD1. V was clipped by 4 bases and J by 3 bases; unmatched bases: 2. Germline V gene sequence: CDR1 LNHDA, CDR2 SQIVND (reference sequence). This CDR3 spans 14 amino acids.

The chain couples TRBV6-5 to TRBJ2-5; 11 nucleotides align to TRBD1. V shed 4 bases and J 3 bases; nucleotides not matched to a gene: 1. Germline V lookup: CDR1 MNHEY, CDR2 SVGAGI. The CDR3 consists of 14 residues. The CDR3 region is CASSWTGGKETQYF. CDR3 nucleotides: TGTGCCAGCAGTTGGACAGGGGGCAAAGAGACCCAGTACTTC.

The chain joins TRBV15 to TRBJ1-4; unclear D gene. The V and J ends lost 0 bases and 6 bases respectively, with 17 bases between them. CDR3 length: 17 amino acids. The V gene's germline CDR1 is LNHNV and CDR2 YYDKDF (reference sequence). The CDR3 sequence: CATSRESTRWRDEKLFF. The CDR3 DNA reads TGTGCCACCAGCAGAGAATCTACCAGGTGGAGGGATGAAAAACTGTTTTTT.

The chain recombines TRBV19 with TRBJ2-1; D uncertain. The CDR3 sequence is 12 residues long. V was trimmed by 5 bases and J by 9 bases, leaving 11 bases between them. The germline V gene has CDR1 LNHDA and CDR2 SQIVND (reference sequence). DNA of the CDR3: TGTGCCAGTAGTCCCTTGAACAGTGAGCAGTTCTTC. It translates to CASSPLNSEQFF.

The chain links TRBV19 to TRBJ1-1; D might be TRBD1 (5 bases). The CDR3 runs to 14 residues. Between the trimmed V and J ends, which lost 2 bases and 4 bases, there was a span of 11 bases. Germline CDR1 and CDR2: LNHDA and SQIVND (reference sequence). The CDR3 DNA sequence: TGTGCCAGTAGTATAATTGGAGGGGCCACTGAAGCTTTCTTT. Amino acids: CASSIIGGATEAFF.

The chain recombines TRBV9 with TRBJ1-5; perhaps TRBD1 as D (6 bases). V was pared by 4 bases and J by 7 bases, with 18 bases between. Germline V lookup: CDR1 SGDLS, CDR2 YYNGEE. The CDR3 consists of 15 residues. This CDR3 reads CASSPDHGGGQPQHF. The CDR3 nucleotides are TGTGCCAGCAGCCCAGATCATGGGGGCGGACAGCCCCAGCATTTT.

This chain joins TRBV5-4 and TRBJ2-2; no definite D call. The CDR3 length is 16 residues. V lost 3 bases to trimming and J lost 2 bases, with 14 bases between them. CDR1 is SGHNT, CDR2 YYREEE, per germline (reference sequence). This CDR3 reads CASSSEQLANTGELFF. The CDR3, as DNA: TGTGCCAGCAGCTCAGAACAGTTGGCAAACACCGGGGAGCTGTTTTTT.